There are a few counts of the clone carrying this T cell receptor beta chain. Its antigen is not identified. Mismatch with germline at one junction end may stem from a read error. Moderate-to-severe activity, CAS ≥3, NOSPECS ≥4 and a duration under 3 months were seen in donors with ophthalmopathy. The authors amplified TCR beta CDR3 regions, and they did so from RNA transcripts for repertoire sequencing. Amplification began with first-round RT-PCR using HTBI primers, then second-round multiplex PCR was performed. TCRdb reanalysed the multiplex PCR reads using MiXCR and keeps one entry per CDR3 protein. Among a few hundred thousand distinct CDR3 sequences, around a fifth were seen once, and the ten largest hold around 45%. This CDR3 comprises 16 residues. CDR1 and CDR2 (germline): KGHDR, SFDVKD. These data are taken from a study of Graves' ophthalmopathy and Graves' hyperthyroidism. Turning to the study itself: The study drew peripheral blood at initial diagnosis, before any treatment. Study observations and caveats: From stable hyperthyroidism, ophthalmopathy was separated by a 13-signature model with about 88% sensitivity and roughly 81% specificity.

This clonotype was sampled from a woman between 50 and 59 years old with Graves' ophthalmopathy. The specimen was peripheral blood. The gene calls are TRBV24-1 and TRBJ2-3; D possibly corresponds to TRBD2 (6 bases). The CDR3 bases are TGTGCCACCAGTGATGCGTCGGGAGTACACACAGATTCGCAGTATTTT. Protein: CATSDASGVHTDSQYF.